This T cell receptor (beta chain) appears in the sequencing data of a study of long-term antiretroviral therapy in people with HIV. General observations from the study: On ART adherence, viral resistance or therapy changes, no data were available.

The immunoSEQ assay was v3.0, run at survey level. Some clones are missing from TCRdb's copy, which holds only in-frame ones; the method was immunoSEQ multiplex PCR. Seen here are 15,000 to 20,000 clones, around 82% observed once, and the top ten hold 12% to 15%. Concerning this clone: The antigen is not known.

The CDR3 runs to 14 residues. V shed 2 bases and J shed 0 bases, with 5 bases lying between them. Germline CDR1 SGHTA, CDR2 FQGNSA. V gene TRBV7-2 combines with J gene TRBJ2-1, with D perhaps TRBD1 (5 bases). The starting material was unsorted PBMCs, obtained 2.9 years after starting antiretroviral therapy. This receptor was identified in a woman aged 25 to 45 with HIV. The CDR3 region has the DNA TGTGCCAGCAGCTTAAGGGGCTCCTACAATGAGCAGTTCTTC. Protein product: CASSLRGSYNEQFF.